Presented here are 11 T cell receptor beta chains from one specimen sequenced in a study of early T cells in non-severe SARS-CoV-2 infection. TCRdb re-called the 5' RACE reads with MiXCR, one entry per CDR3 protein. The repertoire holds about 19,000 distinct CDR3 sequences, with roughly 4.3% as singletons. Material: whole blood. These receptors were obtained from an adult who was a healthcare worker with PCR-confirmed SARS-CoV-2 infection or an uninfected control (not recorded which).

The chain carries TRBV11-2 and TRBJ2-7; 9 bases match TRBD2. Unmatched junction bases numbered 2, after V lost 11 bases and J lost 0 bases. Per germline, CDR1 SGHAT and CDR2 FQNNGV. The CDR3 is 12 residues long. The CDR3, as DNA: TGTGCCTGCGGGGGGGCCTCCTACGAGCAGTACTTC. It translates to CACGGASYEQYF.

The chain joins TRBV4-3 to TRBJ2-3, with 13 bases fitting TRBD2. Looked up from germline, CDR1 is LGHNA and CDR2 is YSLEER. Trimming cost V 4 bases and J 5 bases; bases outside gene matches: 6. The CDR3 is 16 residues long. CDR3 loop: CASSLGTSGEEDTQYF. The CDR3 DNA reads TGCGCCAGCAGCCTCGGGACTAGCGGGGAGGAAGATACGCAGTATTTT.

By share, this clonotype counts as medium-sized (0.01 to 0.1%). The chain has TRBV6-2 or TRBV6-3 and TRBJ2-1, with 8 nucleotides matching TRBD1. This CDR3 spans 13 amino acids. Germline CDR1 MNHEY, CDR2 SVGEGT. The trim removed 6 bases at V and 6 bases at J, leaving 4 bases unmatched. This CDR3 reads CASSQDRVNEQFF. The CDR3 coding sequence is TGTGCCAGCAGCCAGGACAGGGTCAATGAGCAGTTCTTC.

This clonotype has a count of ten or more. This chain uses TRBV20-1 with TRBJ1-6; 9 nucleotides align to TRBD1. V lost 4 bases to trimming and J lost 7 bases; unmatched junction nucleotides: 5. Germline V gene sequence: CDR1 DFQATT, CDR2 SNEGSKA (reference sequence). The CDR3 is 14 residues long. DNA of the CDR3: TGCAGTGCTATAACCGGGACAGGGAATTCACCCCTCCACTTT. It is translated as CSAITGTGNSPLHF.

This clonotype was seen repeatedly, ten times or more. The chain is built from TRBV4-2 and TRBJ2-7; D is unresolved. V was trimmed by 0 bases and J by 2 bases, leaving 11 bases between them. The CDR3 runs to 15 residues. Germline-derived CDR1 and CDR2 are LGHNA and YNFKEQ. The CDR3 sequence: CASSQDRQDAYEQYF. As DNA, the CDR3 is TGTGCCAGCAGCCAAGATCGGCAGGACGCCTACGAGCAGTACTTC.

This clonotype was observed many times. V usage is TRBV29-1 and J usage is TRBJ2-2; D unclear. The ends were cut back, 0 bases at V and 1 base at J, with 9 bases in the middle. This CDR3 has 15 residues. Germline CDR1 reads SQVTM; CDR2 reads ANQGSEA. CDR3 in DNA: TGCAGCGTTGAAGACACTACTGGGAACACCGGGGAGCTGTTTTTT. This sequence encodes CSVEDTTGNTGELFF.

This clonotype was recorded a few times. This sequence joins TRBV19 and TRBJ2-2; TRBD2 might be the D (6 bases). The CDR3 consists of 12 residues. The V end lost 10 bases, the J end lost 7 bases, and 13 bases lay between the germline ends. The germline V gene encodes CDR1 LNHDA and CDR2 SQIVND (reference sequence). Here the CDR3 DNA reads TGTGCCACGAATTCGGGGGTCGGGGAGCTGTTTTTT. Protein sequence: CATNSGVGELFF.

This clonotype was observed many times. This chain links TRBV18 with TRBJ1-6; D is unresolved. CDR1 and CDR2 from the germline V gene are KGHSH and LQKENI. This CDR3 has 15 residues. Trimming left V 2 bases short and J 5 bases short, with 10 bases between. This chain's CDR3 is CASSPKTDDNSPLHF. CDR3 nucleotide sequence: TGTGCCAGCTCACCAAAAACAGATGATAATTCACCCCTCCACTTT.

Within the sample, this clonotype is medium-sized. V and J are TRBV11-1 and TRBJ2-2; D might be TRBD1 (6 bases). V lost 4 bases to trimming and J lost 0 bases, with 9 bases between them. The CDR3 consists of 15 residues. Per germline, CDR1 SGHAT and CDR2 FQDESV (reference sequence). The CDR3 DNA reads TGTGCCAGCAGCTGGGACAAGGCGAACACCGGGGAGCTGTTTTTT. Its protein is CASSWDKANTGELFF.

By sample fraction, this clonotype is medium-sized. The V gene is TRBV7-2, the J gene TRBJ1-1, with D unclear. Trimming pared 3 bases from V and 1 base from J, leaving 9 bases between. The CDR3 has 14 amino acids. Germline loops: CDR1 SGHTA, CDR2 FQGNSA. The CDR3 loop reads CASSFPTENTEAFF. The CDR3 region has the DNA TGTGCCAGCAGCTTTCCGACGGAGAACACTGAAGCTTTCTTT.

This clonotype was detected many times. The V and J genes are TRBV4-2 and TRBJ1-1; 8 positions agree with TRBD1. The V segment lost 4 bases and the J segment 6 bases; nucleotides outside the gene matches: 13. Germline V gives CDR1 LGHNA, CDR2 YNFKEQ. The CDR3 totals 16 residues. The CDR3 region has the DNA TGTGCCAGCAGCCGTGGCCCCGGACAGGGAGGATCTGAAGCTTTCTTT. The encoded protein is CASSRGPGQGGSEAFF.